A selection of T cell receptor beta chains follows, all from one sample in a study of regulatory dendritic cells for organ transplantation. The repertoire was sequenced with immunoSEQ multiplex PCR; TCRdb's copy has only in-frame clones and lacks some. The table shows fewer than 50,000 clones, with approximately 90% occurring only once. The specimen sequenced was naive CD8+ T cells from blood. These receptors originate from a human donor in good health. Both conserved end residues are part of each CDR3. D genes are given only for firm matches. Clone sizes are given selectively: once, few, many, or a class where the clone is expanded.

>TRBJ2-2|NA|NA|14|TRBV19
TGTGCCAGTAGTATCAGCTTTTACACCGGGGAGCTGTTTTTT
CASSISFYTGELFF
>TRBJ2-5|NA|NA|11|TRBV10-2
TGCGCCAGCAGTGAATCGGAGACCCAGTACTTC
CASSESETQYF
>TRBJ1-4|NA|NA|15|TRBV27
TGTGCCAGCAGTTTATCCTACGGGACGAATGAAAAACTGTTTTTT
CASSLSYGTNEKLFF
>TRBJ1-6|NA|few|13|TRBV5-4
TGTGCCAGCAGCTTGGGCAGGGTCTCACCCCTCCACTTT
CASSLGRVSPLHF
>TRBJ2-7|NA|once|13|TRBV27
TGTGCCAGCAGCAGGGGGGCTACCTACGAGCAGTACTTC
CASSRGATYEQYF
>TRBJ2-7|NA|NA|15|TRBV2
TGTGCCAGCAGGGGGGTCGAGGGACCCCTCTACGAGCAGTACTTC
CASRGVEGPLYEQYF
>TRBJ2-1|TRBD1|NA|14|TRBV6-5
TGTGCCAGCAGTCTAACACAGGGGGTTAATGAGCAGTTCTTC
CASSLTQGVNEQFF
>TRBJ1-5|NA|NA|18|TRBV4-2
TGTGCCAGCAGCCAAGAATGGCCAGCCGCGGCCAGCAATCAGCCCCAGCATTTT
CASSQEWPAAASNQPQHF
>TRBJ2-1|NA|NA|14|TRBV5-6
TGTGCCAGCAGCTTGTTTGAGGGGACCGATGAGCAGTTCTTC
CASSLFEGTDEQFF
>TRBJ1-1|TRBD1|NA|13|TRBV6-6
TGTGCCAGCAGTGTACCCGGGACAGGGGAAGCTTTCTTT
CASSVPGTGEAFF
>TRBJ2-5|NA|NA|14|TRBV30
TGTGCCTGGAGTTCGGACAGCTCCAGGGAGACCCAGTACTTC
CAWSSDSSRETQYF
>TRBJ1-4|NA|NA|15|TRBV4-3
TGCGCCAGCAGCCAAGATACGTCCAGGAATGAAAAACTGTTTTTT
CASSQDTSRNEKLFF
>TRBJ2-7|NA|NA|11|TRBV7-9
TGTGCCAGCAGAATCTCCTACGAGCAGTACTTC
CASRISYEQYF
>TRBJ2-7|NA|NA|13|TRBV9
TGTGCCAGCGGAGGACTCTCTTCCGGCGAGCAGTACTTC
CASGGLSSGEQYF
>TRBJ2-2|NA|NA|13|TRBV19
TGTGCCAGTAGTATAACGGTCACCGGGGAGCTGTTTTTT
CASSITVTGELFF
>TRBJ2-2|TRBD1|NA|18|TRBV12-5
TGTGCTAGTGGGCGCGACACCCGGGACAGGGGTTCGGTCGGGGAGCTGTTTTTT
CASGRDTRDRGSVGELFF
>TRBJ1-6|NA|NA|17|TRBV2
TGTGCCAGCAGGAAGACAGAGATCCGCGAATTTAATTCACCCCTCCACTTT
CASRKTEIREFNSPLHF
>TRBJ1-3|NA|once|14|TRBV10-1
TGCGCCAGCTCCGGAGGCCGCTCTGGAAACACCATATATTTT
CASSGGRSGNTIYF
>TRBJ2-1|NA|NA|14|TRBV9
TGTGCCAGCAGCGTTTTGGAATTTCACAATGAGCAGTTCTTC
CASSVLEFHNEQFF
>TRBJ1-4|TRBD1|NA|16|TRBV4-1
TGCGCCAGCAGCCCAGAACCAGGCAGGGGGGGTGAAAAACTGTTTTTT
CASSPEPGRGGEKLFF